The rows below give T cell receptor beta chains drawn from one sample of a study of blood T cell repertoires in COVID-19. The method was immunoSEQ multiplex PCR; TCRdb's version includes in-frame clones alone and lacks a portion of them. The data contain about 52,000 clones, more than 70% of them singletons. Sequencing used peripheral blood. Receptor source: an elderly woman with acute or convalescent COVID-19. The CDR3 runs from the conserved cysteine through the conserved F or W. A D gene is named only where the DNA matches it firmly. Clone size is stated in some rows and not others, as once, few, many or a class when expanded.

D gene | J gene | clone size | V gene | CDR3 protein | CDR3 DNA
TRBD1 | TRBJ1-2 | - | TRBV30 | CAWSPRQGQWDYTF | TGTGCCTGGAGTCCTAGACAGGGACAATGGGACTACACCTTC
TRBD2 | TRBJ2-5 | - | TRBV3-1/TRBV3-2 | CASSQKSSGRGETQYF | TGTGCCAGCAGCCAAAAATCTAGCGGGAGGGGAGAGACCCAGTACTTC
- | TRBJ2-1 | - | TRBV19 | CASNFRFF | TGTGCCAGTAACTTCCGTTTCTTC
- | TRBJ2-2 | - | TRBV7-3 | CASSRQGGSGRRDTGELFF | TGTGCCAGCAGCCGACAGGGGGGTAGCGGGAGACGGGACACCGGGGAGCTGTTTTTT
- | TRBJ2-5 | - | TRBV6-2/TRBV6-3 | CASSYGGTQETQYF | TGTGCCAGCAGTTACGGGGGGACCCAAGAGACCCAGTACTTC
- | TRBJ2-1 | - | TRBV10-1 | CASQGLTNEQFF | TGCGCCAGCCAAGGACTAACAAATGAGCAGTTCTTC
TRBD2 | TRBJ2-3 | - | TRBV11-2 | CASSDRLAGGDTQYF | TGTGCCAGCAGCGACCGACTAGCGGGAGGCGATACGCAGTATTTT
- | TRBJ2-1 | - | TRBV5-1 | CASSSGGGGNEQFF | TGCGCCAGCAGCTCTGGAGGGGGCGGGAATGAGCAGTTCTTC
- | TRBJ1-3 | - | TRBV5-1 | CASSPNGGRGNTIYF | TGCGCCAGCAGCCCCAACGGAGGGAGGGGAAACACCATATATTTT
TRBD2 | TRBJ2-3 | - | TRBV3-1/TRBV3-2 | CASSQERLAEHTQYF | TGTGCCAGCAGCCAAGAACGGCTAGCGGAACATACGCAGTATTTT
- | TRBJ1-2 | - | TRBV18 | CASSPNRDVNYGYTF | TGTGCCAGCTCACCTAACCGGGATGTTAATTATGGCTACACCTTC
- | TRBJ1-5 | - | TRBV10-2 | CASSEGGSNQPQHF | TGCGCCAGCAGTGAGGGCGGAAGCAATCAGCCCCAGCATTTT
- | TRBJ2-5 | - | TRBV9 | CASNRDHQETQYF | TGTGCCAGCAACAGGGACCACCAAGAGACCCAGTACTTC
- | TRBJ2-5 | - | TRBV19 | CASNTEGGQETQYF | TGTGCCAGTAATACTGAGGGAGGACAAGAGACCCAGTACTTC
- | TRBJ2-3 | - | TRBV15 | CATSRGRSSFGTDTQYF | TGTGCCACCAGCAGAGGTAGGAGTAGCTTTGGCACAGATACGCAGTATTTT
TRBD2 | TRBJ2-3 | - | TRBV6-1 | CASSEAWREGRTDTQYF | TGTGCCAGCAGTGAAGCTTGGCGGGAGGGAAGGACAGATACGCAGTATTTT
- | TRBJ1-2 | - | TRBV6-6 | CASFSGGEHGYTF | TGTGCCAGCTTTTCGGGGGGCGAACATGGCTACACCTTC
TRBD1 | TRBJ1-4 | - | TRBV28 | CASGPLYRQGMAF | TGTGCCAGCGGCCCCCTCTATCGACAGGGGATGGCTTTT
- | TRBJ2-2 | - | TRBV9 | CASSLRARGTGELFF | TGTGCCAGCAGCCTTCGGGCCCGCGGGACCGGGGAGCTGTTTTTT
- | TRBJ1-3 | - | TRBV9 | CASSEGGHRSGNTIYF | TGTGCCAGCAGCGAAGGTGGGCACCGCTCTGGAAACACCATATATTTT
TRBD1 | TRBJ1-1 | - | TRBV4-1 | CASSREGQGNTEAFF | TGCGCCAGCAGCCGAGAAGGACAGGGAAACACTGAAGCTTTCTTT
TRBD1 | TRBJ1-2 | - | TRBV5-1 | CASSSQGQGAGGYTF | TGCGCCAGCAGTTCCCAGGGACAGGGGGCGGGAGGCTACACCTTC
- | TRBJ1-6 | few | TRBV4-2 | CASSQGTMDSPLHF | TGTGCCAGCAGCCAAGGTACAATGGATTCACCCCTCCACTTT
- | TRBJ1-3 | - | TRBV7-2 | CASGLSAGNTIYF | TGTGCCAGCGGACTCAGCGCGGGAAACACCATATATTTT
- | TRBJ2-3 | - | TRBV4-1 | CASSLPRGTDTQYF | TGCGCCAGCAGCCTACCTCGCGGCACAGATACGCAGTATTTT
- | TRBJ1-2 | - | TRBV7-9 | CASSRETDNYGYTF | TGTGCCAGCAGCCGCGAGACAGATAACTATGGCTACACCTTC
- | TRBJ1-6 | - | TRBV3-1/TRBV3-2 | CASSPGLGNSPLHF | TGTGCCAGCAGCCCAGGGCTCGGGAATTCACCCCTCCACTTT
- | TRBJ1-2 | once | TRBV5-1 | CASSLVGDYGYTF | TGCGCCAGCAGCTTGGTCGGGGACTATGGCTACACCTTC
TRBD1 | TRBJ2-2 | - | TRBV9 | CASTWGQENTGELFF | TGTGCCAGCACGTGGGGACAGGAGAACACCGGGGAGCTGTTTTTT